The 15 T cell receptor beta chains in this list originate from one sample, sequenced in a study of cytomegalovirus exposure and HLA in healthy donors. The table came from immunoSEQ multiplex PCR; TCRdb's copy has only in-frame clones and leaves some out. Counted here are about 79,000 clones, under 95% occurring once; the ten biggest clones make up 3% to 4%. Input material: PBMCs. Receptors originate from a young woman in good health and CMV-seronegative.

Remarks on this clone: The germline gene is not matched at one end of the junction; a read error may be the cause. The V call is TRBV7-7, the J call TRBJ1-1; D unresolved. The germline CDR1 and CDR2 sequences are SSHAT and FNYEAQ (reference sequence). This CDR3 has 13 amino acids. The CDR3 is CASSTNMNTEAFF. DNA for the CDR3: TGTGCTAGCAGCACAAACATGAACACTGAAGCTTTCTTT.

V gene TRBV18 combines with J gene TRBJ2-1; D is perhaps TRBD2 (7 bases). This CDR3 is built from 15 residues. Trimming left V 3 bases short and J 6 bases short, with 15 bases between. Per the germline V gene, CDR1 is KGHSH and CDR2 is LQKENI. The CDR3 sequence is CASSPYTGGGNEQFF. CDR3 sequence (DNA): TGTGCCAGCTCACCGTATACGGGGGGCGGCAATGAGCAGTTCTTC.

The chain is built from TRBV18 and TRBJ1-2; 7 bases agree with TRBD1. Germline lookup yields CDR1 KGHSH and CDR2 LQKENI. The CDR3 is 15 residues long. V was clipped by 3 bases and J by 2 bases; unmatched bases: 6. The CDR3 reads CASSPRDRSNYGYTF. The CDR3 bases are TGTGCCAGCTCACCGCGGGACAGATCCAACTATGGCTACACCTTC.

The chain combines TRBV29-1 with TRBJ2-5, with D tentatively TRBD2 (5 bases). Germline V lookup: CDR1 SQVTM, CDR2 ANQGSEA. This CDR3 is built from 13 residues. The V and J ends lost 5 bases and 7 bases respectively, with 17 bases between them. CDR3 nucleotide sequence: TGCAGCGTTTCTGATACGACTAAAGGGACCCAGTACTTC. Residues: CSVSDTTKGTQYF.

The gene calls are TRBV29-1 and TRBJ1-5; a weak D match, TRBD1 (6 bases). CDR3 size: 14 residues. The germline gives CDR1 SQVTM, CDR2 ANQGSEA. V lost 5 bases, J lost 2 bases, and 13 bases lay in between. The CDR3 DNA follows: TGCAGCGTTAAACAGGGCTACGGCAATCAGCCCCAGCATTTT. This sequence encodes CSVKQGYGNQPQHF.

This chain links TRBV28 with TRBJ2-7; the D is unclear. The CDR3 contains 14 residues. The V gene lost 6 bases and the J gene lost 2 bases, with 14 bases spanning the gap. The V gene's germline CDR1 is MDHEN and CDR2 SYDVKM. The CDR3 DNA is TGTGCCAGCAGCTCTACAGTCTCTCCCTACGAGCAGTACTTC. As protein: CASSSTVSPYEQYF.

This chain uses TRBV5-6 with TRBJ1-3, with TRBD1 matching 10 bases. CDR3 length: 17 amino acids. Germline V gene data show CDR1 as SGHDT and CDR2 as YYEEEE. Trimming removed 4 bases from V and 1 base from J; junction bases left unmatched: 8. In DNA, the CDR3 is TGTGCCAGCAGCATCCGACAGGGGGCAGTATCTGGAAACACCATATATTTT. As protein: CASSIRQGAVSGNTIYF. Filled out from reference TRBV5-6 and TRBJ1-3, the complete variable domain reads DAGVTQSPTHLIKTRGQQVTLRCSPKSGHDTVSWYQQALGQGPQFIFQYYEEEERQRGNFPDRFSGHQFPNYSSELNVNALLLGDSALYLCASSIRQGAVSGNTIYFGEGSWLTVV.

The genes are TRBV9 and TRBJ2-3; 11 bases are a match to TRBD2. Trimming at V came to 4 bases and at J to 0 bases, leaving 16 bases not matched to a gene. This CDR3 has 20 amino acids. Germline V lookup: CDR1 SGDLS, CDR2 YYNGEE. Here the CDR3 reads CASSPRLGTSGASSTDTQYF. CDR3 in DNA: TGTGCCAGCAGCCCACGTCTCGGGACTAGCGGAGCCTCTAGCACAGATACGCAGTATTTT.

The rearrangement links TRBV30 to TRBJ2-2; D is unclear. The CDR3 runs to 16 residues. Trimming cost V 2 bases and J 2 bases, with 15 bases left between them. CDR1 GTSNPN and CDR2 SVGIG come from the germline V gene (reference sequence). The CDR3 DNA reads TGTGCCTGGAGTCGGTGGTCTCAAATTAACACCGGGGAGCTGTTTTTT. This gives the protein CAWSRWSQINTGELFF.

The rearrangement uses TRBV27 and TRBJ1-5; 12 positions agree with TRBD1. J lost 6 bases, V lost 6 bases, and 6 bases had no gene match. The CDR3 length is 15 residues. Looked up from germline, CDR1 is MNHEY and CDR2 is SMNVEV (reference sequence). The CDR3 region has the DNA TGTGCCAGCAGAGGGACAGGGGGCTTGGGTCAGCCCCAGCATTTT. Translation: CASRGTGGLGQPQHF.

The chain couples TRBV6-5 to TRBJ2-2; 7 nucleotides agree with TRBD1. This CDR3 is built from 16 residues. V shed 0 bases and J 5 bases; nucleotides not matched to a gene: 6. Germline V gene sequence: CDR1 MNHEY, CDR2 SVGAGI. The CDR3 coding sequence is TGTGCCAGCAGTTACTCGGGACAGAGGGCTACCGGGGAGCTGTTTTTT. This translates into CASSYSGQRATGELFF.

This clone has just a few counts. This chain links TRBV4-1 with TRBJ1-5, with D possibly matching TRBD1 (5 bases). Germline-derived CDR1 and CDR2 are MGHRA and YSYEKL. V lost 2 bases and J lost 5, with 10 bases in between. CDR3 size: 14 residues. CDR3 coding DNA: TGCGCCAGCAGCCAACCAGGGTCCCATCAGCCCCAGCATTTT. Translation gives CASSQPGSHQPQHF.

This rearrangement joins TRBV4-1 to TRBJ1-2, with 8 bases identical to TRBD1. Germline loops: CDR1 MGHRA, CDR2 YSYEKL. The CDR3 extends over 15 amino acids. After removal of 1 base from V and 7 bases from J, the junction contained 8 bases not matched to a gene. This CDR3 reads CASSQADTGGGGYTF. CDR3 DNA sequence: TGCGCCAGCAGCCAAGCCGATACAGGGGGTGGTGGCTACACCTTC.

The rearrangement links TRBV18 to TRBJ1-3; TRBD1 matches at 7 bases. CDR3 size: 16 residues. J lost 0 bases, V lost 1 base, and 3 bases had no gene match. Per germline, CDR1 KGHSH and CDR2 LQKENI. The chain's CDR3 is CASSPQGQSSGNTIYF. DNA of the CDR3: TGTGCCAGCTCACCACAGGGACAGAGCTCTGGAAACACCATATATTTT. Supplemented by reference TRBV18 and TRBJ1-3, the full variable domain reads NAGVMQNPRHLVRRRGQEARLRCSPMKGHSHVYWYRQLPEEGLKFMVYLQKENIIDESGMPKERFSAEFPKEGPSILRIQQVVRGDSAAYFCASSPQGQSSGNTIYFGEGSWLTVV.

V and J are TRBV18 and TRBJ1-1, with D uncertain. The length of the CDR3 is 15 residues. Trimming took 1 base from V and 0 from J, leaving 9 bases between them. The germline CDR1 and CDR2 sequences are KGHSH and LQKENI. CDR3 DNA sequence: TGTGCCAGCTCACCACTTGACGGAGTGAACACTGAAGCTTTCTTT. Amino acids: CASSPLDGVNTEAFF.